This T cell receptor (beta chain) was identified during a study of regulatory T cells in long-lasting Graves disease. Whole-study results and caveats: Lower TCR diversity characterized persistent Graves' patients relative to newly diagnosed patients. Persistent disease showed a preference for TRBV28, TRBJ1-2 and TRBJ2-5. Persistent patients shared more public clonotypes (about 2,900) than new patients (966).

Specified time point: newly diagnosed GD, antithyroid drugs for less than 3 months. From RNA extracted from PBMCs, the TCR library was made. For TCR beta, libraries came from iRepertoire HTBI primers and Arm-PCR of CDR3 regions. TCRdb re-analysed the multiplex PCR reads in MiXCR, keeping a single row per CDR3 protein. This table holds around 450,000 distinct CDR3 sequences, approximately 16% found once. This clonotype occurred many times. Antigen unknown. There are 15 residues in the CDR3. Germline assignment: CDR1 SGHNT and CDR2 YENEEA. V lost 0 bases, J lost 4 bases, and 12 bases lay in between. The data also belong to a second study, concerning T cells in Graves' hyperthyroidism and ophthalmopathy.

The material was peripheral blood mononuclear cells (PBMCs), obtained at new diagnosis, from a patient treated with antithyroid drugs. The V gene is TRBV11-3, the J gene TRBJ2-5; D possibly uses TRBD1 or TRBD2 (5 bases each). This TCR was sampled from a woman aged 40 to 50 with Graves disease. In DNA form, the CDR3 reads TGTGCCAGCAGCTTAGATCAGGGTGGGGGAGAGACCCAGTACTTC. It yields the protein CASSLDQGGGETQYF.